This T cell receptor (beta chain) emerged from a study of T-cell memory formation after mild COVID-19. The overall study: TCR clusters were largely donor specific.

After removal of 6 bases from V and 2 bases from J, the junction contained 6 bases not matched to a gene. Germline V gene data show CDR1 as SGHVS and CDR2 as FQNEAQ. The CDR3 consists of 14 residues. This clonotype was picked up a small number of times. Its antigen remains unknown. A 5'RACE reaction primed in the constant segment made cDNA libraries of TCR alpha and TCR beta, and these carried sample barcodes and UMIs. Each CDR3 protein is one row after TCRdb ran MiXCR on the 5' RACE reads. The sample holds fewer than 600,000 distinct CDR3 sequences, roughly 21% seen once. General study results and limits: For contracting clones, CD4+ ones sat mainly in CM and EM, CD8+ in EMRA.

This chain uses TRBV7-8 with TRBJ1-1, with 7 nucleotides matching TRBD1. The source material was PBMCs or a T cell subset sorted from them (not recorded which). The clonotype originates from an adult woman who had mild COVID-19 (a few samples of this study predate the infection). Cell type and time point are not known. The CDR3 loop is CASRQQGLNTEAFF. CDR3 in DNA: TGTGCCAGCAGACAACAGGGGCTAAACACTGAAGCTTTCTTT.